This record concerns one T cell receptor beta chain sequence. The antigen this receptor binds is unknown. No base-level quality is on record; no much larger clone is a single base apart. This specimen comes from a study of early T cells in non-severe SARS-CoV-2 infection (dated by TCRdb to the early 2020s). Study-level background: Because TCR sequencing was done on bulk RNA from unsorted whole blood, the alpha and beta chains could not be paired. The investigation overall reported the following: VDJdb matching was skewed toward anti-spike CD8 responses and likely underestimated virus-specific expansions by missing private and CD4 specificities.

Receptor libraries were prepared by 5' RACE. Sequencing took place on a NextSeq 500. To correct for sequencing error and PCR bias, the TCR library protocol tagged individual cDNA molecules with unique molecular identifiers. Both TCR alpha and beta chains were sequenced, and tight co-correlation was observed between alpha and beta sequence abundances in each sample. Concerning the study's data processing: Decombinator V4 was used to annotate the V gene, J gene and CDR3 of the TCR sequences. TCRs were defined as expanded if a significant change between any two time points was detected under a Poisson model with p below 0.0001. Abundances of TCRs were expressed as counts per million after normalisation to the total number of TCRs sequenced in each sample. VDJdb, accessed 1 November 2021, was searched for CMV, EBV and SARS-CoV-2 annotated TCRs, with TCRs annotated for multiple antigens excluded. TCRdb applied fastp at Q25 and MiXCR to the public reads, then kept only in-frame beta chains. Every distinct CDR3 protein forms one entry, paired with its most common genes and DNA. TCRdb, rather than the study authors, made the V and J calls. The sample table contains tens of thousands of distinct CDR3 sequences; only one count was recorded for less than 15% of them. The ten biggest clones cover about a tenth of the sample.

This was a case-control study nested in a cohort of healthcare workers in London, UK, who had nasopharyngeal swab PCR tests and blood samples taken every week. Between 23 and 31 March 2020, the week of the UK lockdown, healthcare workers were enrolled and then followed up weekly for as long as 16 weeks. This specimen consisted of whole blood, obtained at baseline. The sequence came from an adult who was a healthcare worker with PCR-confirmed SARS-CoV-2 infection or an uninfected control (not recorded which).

The DNA sequence is TGTGCCAGCAGTTTTCCAGCGGGAGTTGCGGGGGAGACCCAGTACTTC. Its protein product is CASSFPAGVAGETQYF. The chain is encoded by TRBV12-3 or TRBV12-4 joined to TRBJ2-5; the central 8 bases match TRBD2. Here V drops 3 bases and J drops 5 bases, and the junction holds 11 bases not matched to any gene. The CDR3 has 16 amino acids, counting the end cysteine and phenylalanine. The DNA shown is the 48-base CDR3, in frame from base 1.